These 18 T cell receptor beta chains were sequenced from one sample in a study of cytomegalovirus exposure and HLA in healthy donors. 13 Jbeta primers and 60 Vbeta primers were used for the PCR. TCRdb's table, derived via immunoSEQ multiplex PCR, lists solely in-frame clones and lacks some. The sample carries roughly 80,000 clones, more than 55% recorded once. Source material: PBMCs. The receptors shown here come from a man in his sixties in good health and CMV-seropositive.

The chain employs TRBV18 and TRBJ2-5; D perhaps matches TRBD2 (5 bases). This CDR3 comprises 15 residues. Germline V gene lookup returns CDR1 KGHSH and CDR2 LQKENI. V was trimmed by 5 bases and J by 4 bases, leaving 17 bases between them. The DNA for the CDR3 is TGTGCCAGCTCAACCACTAGATTTGGGCGAGAGACCCAGTACTTC. The encoded protein is CASSTTRFGRETQYF.

On this clone itself: The junction differs from germline at one of its ends, possibly a read error. The chain has TRBV7-9 and TRBJ1-3, with 8 bases that match TRBD1. CDR1 SEHNR and CDR2 FQNEAQ come from the germline V gene (reference sequence). The CDR3 extends over 16 amino acids. CDR3 nucleotide sequence: TGTTCCAGCAGCTCCACCGGGACAGGCTCTGGAAACACCATATATTTT. Its translation is CSSSSTGTGSGNTIYF.

As regards this clone: Other DNA sequences in the same sample also yield this CDR3. This chain connects TRBV5-4 to TRBJ1-2, with 12 bases matching TRBD1. In germline, CDR1 is SGHNT, CDR2 YYREEE (reference sequence). There are 17 residues in the CDR3. With 2 bases clipped from V and 8 bases from J, the junction kept 13 bases outside the gene matches. The DNA for the CDR3 is TGTGCCAGCAGCTTAACCTCGGGACAGGGGGCGCAGGGCGGCTACACCTTC. The encoded protein is CASSLTSGQGAQGGYTF. Full variable domain (rest looked up from reference TRBV5-4 and TRBJ1-2): ETGVTQSPTHLIKTRGQQVTLRCSSQSGHNTVSWYQQALGQGPQFIFQYYREEENGRGNFPPRFSGLQFPNYSSELNVNALELDDSALYLCASSLTSGQGAQGGYTFGSGTRLTVV.

The chain recombines TRBV6-5 with TRBJ2-1; 13 bases are shared with TRBD2. CDR3 length: 15 residues. V lost 5 bases to trimming and J lost 8 bases; unmatched junction nucleotides: 6. Germline V lookup: CDR1 MNHEY, CDR2 SVGAGI. The DNA of the CDR3 is TGTGCCAGCAGTAAACTAGCGGGAGGGCCCCATGAGCAGTTCTTC. This gives the protein CASSKLAGGPHEQFF.

This chain links TRBV5-1 with TRBJ2-5; the match to TRBD2 covers 11 bases. The CDR3 runs 16 residues. V lost 4 bases to trimming and J lost 3 bases; unmatched junction nucleotides: 8. Germline CDR1 is SGHRS and CDR2 is YFSETQ. For the CDR3, the DNA is TGCGCCAGCAGCGAGGGAGCTAGCGGGGGGAAAGAGACCCAGTACTTC. Translated: CASSEGASGGKETQYF.

The chain is built from TRBV11-1 and TRBJ2-2, with 7 bases identical to TRBD1. Germline CDR1 SGHAT, CDR2 FQDESV (reference sequence). This CDR3 is built from 15 residues. V lost 4 bases to trimming and J lost 1 base; unmatched junction nucleotides: 3. The CDR3 coding sequence is TGTGCCAGCAGCTCCCGGGACAGGAACACCGGGGAGCTGTTTTTT. It codes for CASSSRDRNTGELFF.

This clone was observed a handful of times. This chain joins TRBV29-1 and TRBJ2-7; weak D call: TRBD1 (6 bases). The V end was cut by 7 bases, the J end by 7 bases, with 17 bases between. The length of the CDR3 is 12 residues. CDR1 is SQVTM, CDR2 ANQGSEA, per germline. The CDR3 DNA follows: TGCAGCGCGAGCTCAGGGGCGAGGGAGCAGTACTTC. It yields the protein CSASSGAREQYF.

This clone came up a few times. V is TRBV6-1 and J is TRBJ1-4; the D gene is possibly TRBD1 (5 bases). The germline V gene has CDR1 MNHNS and CDR2 SASEGT. V lost 2 bases and J 10 bases, leaving 14 bases between the germline ends. This CDR3 has 14 residues. The CDR3 spells CASSEFPGRSKLFF. DNA of the CDR3: TGTGCCAGCAGTGAATTCCCAGGGCGGTCAAAACTGTTTTTT.

This clone was recorded a few times. The V call is TRBV4-1, the J call TRBJ2-5, with a tentative D call TRBD2 (7 bases). CDR1 is MGHRA and CDR2 is YSYEKL in the germline V gene. Trimming took 4 bases from V and 2 from J, leaving 26 bases between them. This CDR3 comprises 19 residues. The CDR3 protein is CASSPSGGAGTVPQETQYF. The CDR3 region has the DNA TGCGCCAGCAGCCCAAGTGGGGGGGCGGGGACCGTACCACAAGAGACCCAGTACTTC.

This chain links TRBV4-1 with TRBJ2-7; 14 nucleotides agree with TRBD2. The CDR3 runs to 17 residues. Germline CDR1 is MGHRA and CDR2 is YSYEKL. Trimming at V came to 2 bases and at J to 3 bases, leaving 6 bases not matched to a gene. CDR3 loop: CASSQPFGLAGGYEQYF. The CDR3 DNA reads TGCGCCAGCAGCCAACCCTTTGGACTAGCGGGGGGCTACGAGCAGTACTTC.

The CDR3 loop reads CASSVDRVAYGYTF. CDR3 bases: TGTGCCAGCAGCGTCGACAGGGTGGCCTATGGCTACACCTTC. This chain uses TRBV28 with TRBJ1-2; 7 bases are a match to TRBD1. Trimming removed 6 bases from V and 4 bases from J; junction bases left unmatched: 8. The germline CDR1 and CDR2 sequences are MDHEN and SYDVKM. This CDR3 region has 14 residues.

CDR3 region: CASSPGQGANTGELFF. The CDR3 DNA reads as TGCGCCAGCAGCCCCGGACAGGGCGCGAACACCGGGGAGCTGTTTTTT. This chain links TRBV5-1 with TRBJ2-2; 8 bases match TRBD1. This CDR3 spans 16 amino acids. The V gene end was trimmed by 4 bases and the J gene end by 0 bases; junction bases not matched to a gene: 5. The germline gives CDR1 SGHRS, CDR2 YFSETQ. The full variable domain, in which reference TRBV5-1 and TRBJ2-2 provide the parts outside the CDR3, is KAGVTQTPRYLIKTRGQQVTLSCSPISGHRSVSWYQQTPGQGLQFLFEYFSETQRNKGNFPGRFSGRQFSNSRSEMNVSTLELGDSALYLCASSPGQGANTGELFFGEGSRLTVL.

The chain uses TRBV6-5 and TRBJ2-3; TRBD1 matches at 7 bases. The CDR3 is 14 amino acids. The trim removed 6 bases at V and 2 bases at J, leaving 5 bases unmatched. Germline-derived CDR1 and CDR2 are MNHEY and SVGAGI. The CDR3 loop is CASSRTGATDTQYF. The CDR3, as DNA: TGTGCCAGCAGCCGGACAGGAGCCACAGATACGCAGTATTTT.

The V call is TRBV28, the J call TRBJ1-1; D is perhaps TRBD1 (5 bases). From germline, CDR1 is MDHEN and CDR2 SYDVKM. V shed 5 bases and J shed 7 bases, with 11 bases lying between them. The CDR3 length is 12 residues. DNA for the CDR3: TGTGCCAGCAGTCCTCAGGGCGGTGAAGCTTTCTTT. Its translation is CASSPQGGEAFF.

The chain has TRBV6-1 and TRBJ1-5; 7 nucleotides align to TRBD1. This CDR3 has 16 residues. The V gene end was trimmed by 1 base and the J gene end by 7 bases; junction bases not matched to a gene: 10. Germline V gene sequence: CDR1 MNHNS, CDR2 SASEGT. In DNA form, the CDR3 reads TGTGCCAGCAGTGAAGGGGGCGCGGCACAGGGGCAGCCCCAGCATTTT. Protein product: CASSEGGAAQGQPQHF.

CDR3 in amino acids: CAISESPNEEQYF. The DNA for the CDR3 is TGTGCCATCAGTGAGAGTCCAAACGAGGAGCAGTACTTC. The chain is built from TRBV10-3 and TRBJ2-7, with D unclear. The germline V gene encodes CDR1 ENHRY and CDR2 SYGVKD. V was clipped by 2 bases and J by 7 bases, with 12 bases between them. CDR3 length: 13 amino acids.

The chain has TRBV30 and TRBJ1-1, with TRBD1 matching over 7 bases. The V gene's germline CDR1 is GTSNPN and CDR2 SVGIG (reference sequence). V gave up 5 bases and J gave up 5 bases; unmatched junction bases: 8. The CDR3 is 13 residues long. The CDR3 here is CAWAQGGQTEAFF. As DNA, the CDR3 is TGTGCCTGGGCGCAGGGGGGCCAAACTGAAGCTTTCTTT.

J is TRBJ1-2 and V is TRBV6-6, with a weak D call TRBD1 (5 bases). The V end lost 0 bases, the J end lost 4 bases, and 12 bases lay between the germline ends. CDR3 length: 15 residues. Germline V CDR1 and CDR2: MNHNY, SVGAGI (reference sequence). CDR3 amino acids: CASSYSTWGGYGYTF. CDR3 coding DNA: TGTGCCAGCAGTTACTCGACTTGGGGGGGCTATGGCTACACCTTC.